This passage covers 22 T cell receptor beta chains from one sample sequenced in a study of T cell responses to AZD1222 COVID-19 vaccine. Profiled with immunoSEQ multiplex PCR; TCRdb holds only in-frame clones, not every one. The table includes 150,000 to 200,000 clones, around 86% detected once. The input for sequencing was peripheral blood, taken on day 0 of MenACWY control vaccination. All receptors derive from an adult in good health.

The V call is TRBV6-5, the J call TRBJ2-1, with TRBD2 matching over 10 bases. CDR3 length: 14 amino acids. The V gene's germline CDR1 is MNHEY and CDR2 SVGAGI. V lost 4 bases to trimming and J lost 7 bases; unmatched junction nucleotides: 4. CDR3 in DNA: TGTGCCAGCAGTTTGCTAGCGGGAGCGAATGAGCAGTTCTTC. Its translation: CASSLLAGANEQFF.

This chain joins TRBV7-9 and TRBJ1-1, with TRBD1 identical over 7 bases. J was trimmed by 11 bases and V by 3 bases; bases with no gene match: 6. The CDR3 totals 12 residues. Germline V gives CDR1 SEHNR, CDR2 FQNEAQ (reference sequence). DNA of the CDR3: TGTGCCAGCAGCTTGGACAGGATGAGGGCTTTCTTT. As protein: CASSLDRMRAFF.

This clone was counted a few times. The J gene is TRBJ2-5, the V gene TRBV7-2; the D gene is possibly TRBD2 (5 bases). V was clipped by 4 bases and J by 3 bases, with 15 bases between them. The CDR3 has 15 amino acids. Per the germline V gene, CDR1 is SGHTA and CDR2 is FQGNSA. The CDR3 nucleotides are TGTGCCAGCAGCTCACAACCGGGAAGAAAAGAGACCCAGTACTTC. This codes for CASSSQPGRKETQYF.

The rearrangement joins TRBV6-5 to TRBJ1-5; D call uncertain. Per germline, CDR1 MNHEY and CDR2 SVGAGI. Trimming removed 2 bases at V and 6 bases at J, with 8 bases between. The CDR3 spans 13 residues. CDR3: CASSYQEGQPQHF. The CDR3 bases are TGTGCCAGCAGTTACCAAGAAGGTCAGCCCCAGCATTTT.

This chain joins TRBV5-1 and TRBJ2-3; TRBD1 matches 8 bases. CDR3 length: 14 amino acids. V lost 4 bases, J lost 4 bases, and 5 bases stayed unmatched. Germline V gene sequence: CDR1 SGHRS, CDR2 YFSETQ. In nucleotides, the CDR3 is TGCGCCAGCAGCATTCAGGGGGCCCCAGATACGCAGTATTTT. Its protein product is CASSIQGAPDTQYF.

This CDR3 is CATATSGVMNTGELFF. DNA for the CDR3: TGTGCCACCGCGACTAGCGGGGTGATGAACACCGGGGAGCTGTTTTTT. The rearrangement joins TRBV9 to TRBJ2-2; 11 bases fit TRBD2. Germline V gene data show CDR1 as SGDLS and CDR2 as YYNGEE. This CDR3 is 16 amino acids long. The ends lost 9 bases at V and 1 base at J; junction bases unmatched: 8.

The chain carries TRBV5-1 and TRBJ2-2, with D possibly being TRBD1 (6 bases). V was trimmed by 3 bases and J by 5 bases, leaving 8 bases between them. Per the germline V gene, CDR1 is SGHRS and CDR2 is YFSETQ. The length of the CDR3 is 13 residues. CDR3 in amino acids: CASSSGQTGELFF. The CDR3, as DNA: TGCGCCAGCAGCTCCGGACAGACCGGGGAGCTGTTTTTT.

The chain recombines TRBV25-1 with TRBJ1-6, with 9 nucleotides matching TRBD1. The V and J ends lost 4 bases and 6 bases, in that order; junction bases with no gene match: 10. Per the germline V gene, CDR1 is MGHDK and CDR2 is SYGVNS. The CDR3 contains 17 residues. CDR3 loop: CASSGRTGTGFNSPLHF. CDR3 coding DNA: TGTGCCAGCAGTGGGAGAACCGGGACAGGGTTTAATTCACCCCTCCACTTT.

V usage is TRBV19 and J usage is TRBJ1-4; 7 bases are shared with TRBD1. Per germline, CDR1 LNHDA and CDR2 SQIVND (reference sequence). The CDR3 has 13 residues. V shed 5 bases, J shed 8 bases, and the junction held 5 bases outside the gene matches. The CDR3 nucleotides are TGTGCCAGTAGTGGGACAGTTCGGGAAAAACTGTTTTTT. Residues: CASSGTVREKLFF.

The CDR3 nucleotides are TGTGCCAGCAGTGGAGGGGTGAGCGGGGAGCTGTTTTTT. Protein sequence: CASSGGVSGELFF. The chain uses TRBV2 and TRBJ2-2; either TRBD1 or TRBD2 may supply D (5 bases each). The CDR3 runs to 13 residues. Per the germline V gene, CDR1 is SNHLY and CDR2 is FYNNEI. Between the trimmed V and J ends, which lost 4 bases and 7 bases, there was a span of 10 bases. Full variable domain (missing parts from reference TRBV2 and TRBJ2-2): EPEVTQTPSHQVTQMGQEVILRCVPISNHLYFYWYRQILGQKVEFLVSFYNNEISEKSEIFDDQFSVERPDGSNFTLKIRSTKLEDSAMYFCASSGGVSGELFFGEGSRLTVL.

V is TRBV28 and J is TRBJ2-2; 10 bases agree with TRBD2. V lost 6 bases, J lost 6 bases, and 16 bases stayed unmatched. The germline gives CDR1 MDHEN, CDR2 SYDVKM. CDR3 length equals 18 residues. CDR3 bases: TGTGCCAGCAGACCCAGCTTTAAGCGGGAGGGCCCTGCCGGGGAGCTGTTTTTT. It translates to CASRPSFKREGPAGELFF.

V is TRBV19 and J is TRBJ2-7; TRBD1 agrees at 9 bases. CDR1 and CDR2 from the germline V gene are LNHDA and SQIVND (reference sequence). The CDR3 runs 15 residues. The V gene end was trimmed by 2 bases and the J gene end by 2 bases; junction bases not matched to a gene: 4. Here the CDR3 reads CASSIPGQGAYEQYF. CDR3 nucleotide sequence: TGTGCCAGTAGTATACCGGGACAGGGAGCCTACGAGCAGTACTTC. Full variable domain (missing parts from reference TRBV19 and TRBJ2-7): DGGITQSPKYLFRKEGQNVTLSCEQNLNHDAMYWYRQDPGQGLRLIYYSQIVNDFQKGDIAEGYSVSREKKESFPLTVTSAQKNPTAFYLCASSIPGQGAYEQYFGPGTRLTVT.

There are a few counts of this clone. The rearrangement links TRBV7-9 to TRBJ2-7; 11 bases line up with TRBD2. In germline, CDR1 is SEHNR, CDR2 FQNEAQ (reference sequence). V dropped 6 bases and J dropped 3; count of bases not matched to a gene: 7. The CDR3 extends over 15 amino acids. CDR3: CASRPPGTSGYEQYF. DNA of the CDR3: TGTGCCAGCAGGCCCCCCGGGACTAGCGGCTACGAGCAGTACTTC. Based on the CDR3 plus reference TRBV7-9 and TRBJ2-7, the full variable domain is DTGVSQNPRHKITKRGQNVTFRCDPISEHNRLYWYRQTLGQGPEFLTYFQNEAQLEKSRLLSDRFSAERPKGSFSTLEIQRTEQGDSAMYLCASRPPGTSGYEQYFGPGTRLTVT.

This chain connects TRBV18 to TRBJ1-4; no firm D call. Trimming stripped 2 bases from V and 12 bases from J, with 10 bases between. Germline values: CDR1 KGHSH, CDR2 LQKENI. The CDR3 is 12 amino acids. CDR3 coding DNA: TGTGCCAGCTCACCAAGGCAGGACGAACTGTTTTTT. Translating it yields CASSPRQDELFF.

This rearrangement joins TRBV28 to TRBJ2-7; 10 bases are a match to TRBD2. Trimming cost V 3 bases and J 1 base; bases outside gene matches: 12. The germline CDR1 and CDR2 sequences are MDHEN and SYDVKM. The CDR3 extends over 18 amino acids. The CDR3 DNA follows: TGTGCCAGCAGTTTCCGGACTAGCGGCCACTGGGGATCCTACGAGCAGTACTTC. This gives the protein CASSFRTSGHWGSYEQYF. The complete variable domain, with remaining parts taken from reference TRBV28 and TRBJ2-7, reads DVKVTQSSRYLVKRTGEKVFLECVQDMDHENMFWYRQDPGLGLRLIYFSYDVKMKEKGDIPEGYSVSREKKERFSLILESASTNQTSMYLCASSFRTSGHWGSYEQYFGPGTRLTVT.

This chain connects TRBV29-1 to TRBJ1-1; the D gene is possibly TRBD1 (5 bases). The CDR3 is 11 amino acids. V was trimmed by 2 bases and J by 8 bases, leaving 9 bases between them. Per the germline V gene, CDR1 is SQVTM and CDR2 is ANQGSEA. CDR3 in amino acids: CSVETAGEAFF. The CDR3 DNA sequence: TGCAGCGTTGAAACTGCAGGGGAAGCTTTCTTT.

The chain uses TRBV6-5 and TRBJ1-6; D is unclear. V was cut by 4 bases and J by 5 bases, with 12 bases left in between. The CDR3 is 15 amino acids. Germline CDR1 MNHEY, CDR2 SVGAGI. This chain's CDR3 is CASSLGQPDNSPLHF. In DNA form, the CDR3 reads TGTGCCAGCAGTTTGGGTCAGCCAGATAATTCACCCCTCCACTTT.

The chain recombines TRBV6-2 or TRBV6-3 with TRBJ2-6; D may correspond to TRBD1 or TRBD2 (5 bases each). CDR3 length: 15 amino acids. Germline CDR1 reads MNHEY; CDR2 reads SVGEGT. The V end lost 6 bases, the J end lost 0 bases, and 9 bases lay between the germline ends. For the CDR3, the DNA is TGTGCCAGCAGCCGGGACGGCTCTGGGGCCAACGTCCTGACTTTC. It translates to CASSRDGSGANVLTF.

V usage is TRBV5-1 and J usage is TRBJ1-2; possibly TRBD1 for D (5 bases). The length of the CDR3 is 14 residues. Germline V gene sequence: CDR1 SGHRS, CDR2 YFSETQ. Trimming shortened V by 4 bases and J by 14 bases, and 24 bases separated the two germline ends. CDR3: CASSPRGNVYFLTF. CDR3 nucleotide sequence: TGCGCCAGCAGCCCCCGGGGCAACGTTTATTTTCTAACCTTC.

The V call is TRBV5-4, the J call TRBJ2-7; 11 nucleotides agree with TRBD2. The germline CDR1 and CDR2 sequences are SGHNT and YYREEE (reference sequence). The V gene end was trimmed by 4 bases and the J gene end by 6 bases; junction bases not matched to a gene: 9. The CDR3 spans 15 residues. The DNA of the CDR3 is TGTGCCAGCAGCCTGAGACTAGCGGGAAAATCCGAGCAGTACTTC. Translating gives CASSLRLAGKSEQYF.

The genes are TRBV4-2 and TRBJ1-3, with D uncertain. V was cut by 1 base and J by 2 bases, with 0 bases left in between. The CDR3 is made up of 12 amino acids. Germline lookup yields CDR1 LGHNA and CDR2 YNFKEQ. Here the CDR3 DNA reads TGTGCCAGCAGCCAAGCTGGAAACACCATATATTTT. This sequence encodes CASSQAGNTIYF.

V usage is TRBV7-9 and J usage is TRBJ2-3; D unresolved. Looked up from germline, CDR1 is SEHNR and CDR2 is FQNEAQ (reference sequence). The CDR3 consists of 15 residues. Trimming removed 5 bases at V and 0 bases at J, with 12 bases between. Written as DNA, the CDR3 is TGTGCCAGCAGCGATCTGCAGACTAGCACAGATACGCAGTATTTT. This gives the protein CASSDLQTSTDTQYF.